The next 26 T cell receptor beta chains were all read from a single sample in a study of cytomegalovirus exposure and HLA in healthy donors. PCR primers comprised 60 Vbeta and 13 Jbeta primers. This table comes from immunoSEQ multiplex PCR, and its TCRdb copy is limited to in-frame clones, with some not included. The repertoire holds 75,000 to 90,000 clones, with 65% to 85% as singletons. Sequences were obtained from PBMCs. These receptors were collected from a woman between 40 and 50 years old in good health and CMV-seropositive.

The V gene is TRBV11-1, the J gene TRBJ2-7, with 7 bases aligning to TRBD1. Per germline, CDR1 SGHAT and CDR2 FQDESV (reference sequence). This CDR3 has 14 amino acids. V lost 5 bases, J lost 2 bases, and 6 bases stayed unmatched. CDR3 DNA: TGTGCCAGCAGCCTGACAGGGATTACCTACGAGCAGTACTTC. As protein: CASSLTGITYEQYF. Supplemented by reference TRBV11-1 and TRBJ2-7, the full variable domain reads EAEVAQSPRYKITEKSQAVAFWCDPISGHATLYWYRQILGQGPELLVQFQDESVVDDSQLPKDRFSAERLKGVDSTLKIQPAELGDSAMYLCASSLTGITYEQYFGPGTRLTVT.

This clone was seen a single time. The gene calls are TRBV27 and TRBJ1-2, with D maybe TRBD1 (6 bases). The CDR3 extends over 19 amino acids. Germline V gives CDR1 MNHEY, CDR2 SMNVEV (reference sequence). Trimming cost V 5 bases and J 5 bases, with 30 bases left between them. The CDR3 coding sequence is TGTGCCAGCAGTATGACAGGCCCCGGTCCGCCCATCGTAGCATATGGCTACACCTTC. This gives the protein CASSMTGPGPPIVAYGYTF.

Worth noting for this clone: A read error may produce the germline difference seen at one junction end. The genes are TRBV30 and TRBJ2-7; a weak D match, TRBD1 (5 bases). This CDR3 has 11 residues. The germline V gene encodes CDR1 GTSNPN and CDR2 SVGIG (reference sequence). The CDR3 sequence: CAWSGSRVNLF. In nucleotides, the CDR3 is TGTGCCTGGAGTGGGTCCAGGGTCAATCTCTTC.

The CDR3 coding sequence is TGTGCCAGCAGGAGAGCAGGGATAGTAAATCAGCCCCAGCATTTT. It translates to CASRRAGIVNQPQHF. V gene TRBV6-1 combines with J gene TRBJ1-5; D is possibly TRBD1 (5 bases). V lost 6 bases and J 4 bases, leaving 16 bases between the germline ends. The CDR3 is 15 amino acids. Germline V gives CDR1 MNHNS, CDR2 SASEGT.

This rearrangement joins TRBV5-1 to TRBJ2-1, with D perhaps matching TRBD1 (7 bases). CDR1 is SGHRS, CDR2 YFSETQ, per germline. V shed 4 bases and J shed 7 bases, with 18 bases lying between them. This CDR3 comprises 15 residues. The CDR3 spells CASSRGWDSENEQFF. The DNA for the CDR3 is TGCGCCAGCAGCCGGGGGTGGGACAGCGAAAATGAGCAGTTCTTC.

V usage is TRBV6-1 and J usage is TRBJ2-7, with TRBD2 as a possible D gene (5 bases). This CDR3 is 15 amino acids long. Germline assignment: CDR1 MNHNS and CDR2 SASEGT. Between the trimmed V and J ends, which lost 9 bases and 2 bases, there was a span of 20 bases. CDR3 sequence (DNA): TGTGCCAGTACACTAAAGAGGGTGGGCGCCTACGAGCAGTACTTC. This encodes CASTLKRVGAYEQYF.

The rearrangement uses TRBV18 and TRBJ1-1, with 7 bases lining up with TRBD1. Trimming cost V 6 bases and J 4 bases; bases outside gene matches: 11. The CDR3 consists of 15 residues. The germline V gene has CDR1 KGHSH and CDR2 LQKENI. The CDR3 loop reads CASSLLDRVSTEAFF. The DNA of the CDR3 is TGTGCCAGCTCGCTCCTAGACAGGGTGAGCACTGAAGCTTTCTTT.

This clone was seen a handful of times. The rearrangement links TRBV19 to TRBJ1-5; D is perhaps TRBD1 (6 bases). Germline CDR1 and CDR2: LNHDA and SQIVND (reference sequence). The V gene lost 7 bases and the J gene lost 3 bases, with 19 bases spanning the gap. The CDR3 spans 16 residues. The CDR3 reads CASTRDTGGPNQPQHF. The CDR3 bases are TGTGCCAGTACTCGAGACACTGGGGGCCCCAATCAGCCCCAGCATTTT.

The V gene is TRBV6-1, the J gene TRBJ1-2, with D possibly TRBD1 on 5 matching bases. Trimming stripped 5 bases from V and 4 bases from J, with 11 bases between. CDR1 MNHNS and CDR2 SASEGT come from the germline V gene. The CDR3 is made up of 13 amino acids. CDR3 nucleotide sequence: TGTGCCAGCAGTATCCGGGACTTCTATGGCTACACCTTC. It codes for CASSIRDFYGYTF.

The gene calls are TRBV6-6 and TRBJ2-7; tentative D call: TRBD2 (5 bases). CDR1 is MNHNY, CDR2 SVGAGI, per germline (reference sequence). The CDR3 consists of 12 residues. V was pared by 11 bases and J by 6 bases, with 17 bases between. The CDR3 here is CAGSGTGREQYF. As DNA, the CDR3 is TGTGCCGGAAGCGGAACGGGTCGCGAGCAGTACTTC.

This chain connects TRBV6-1 to TRBJ2-7, with 7 bases that match TRBD1. Germline lookup yields CDR1 MNHNS and CDR2 SASEGT. The V and J ends lost 2 bases and 7 bases, in that order; junction bases with no gene match: 8. The CDR3 runs 14 residues. The CDR3 DNA reads TGTGCCAGCAGTGAAAACAGGGGTGTGGGGGAGCAGTACTTC. It encodes CASSENRGVGEQYF.

This chain links TRBV4-1 with TRBJ1-3, with TRBD1 identical over 8 bases. This CDR3 spans 15 amino acids. With 2 bases clipped from V and 4 bases from J, the junction kept 4 bases outside the gene matches. Germline lookup yields CDR1 MGHRA and CDR2 YSYEKL. This CDR3 reads CASSQWTGPGNTIYF. CDR3 nucleotides: TGCGCCAGCAGCCAATGGACAGGGCCCGGAAACACCATATATTTT.

The rearrangement uses TRBV27 and TRBJ1-2; the match to TRBD1 covers 11 bases. In germline, CDR1 is MNHEY, CDR2 SMNVEV (reference sequence). J gave up 4 bases and V 6 bases, and 10 bases lay outside the gene matches. The length of the CDR3 is 16 residues. CDR3 amino acids: CASSPLTGTGGYGYTF. For the CDR3, the DNA is TGTGCCAGCAGCCCCCTAACCGGGACAGGGGGCTATGGCTACACCTTC.

The chain uses TRBV2 and TRBJ2-5; D perhaps matches TRBD2 (6 bases). V was cut by 1 base and J by 9 bases, with 15 bases left in between. The CDR3 length is 14 residues. Germline CDR1 is SNHLY and CDR2 is FYNNEI. In nucleotides, the CDR3 is TGTGCCAGCAGTGAAGTCCGGACTACTGGGGCCCAGTACTTC. Protein: CASSEVRTTGAQYF.

V usage is TRBV5-4 and J usage is TRBJ2-5, with TRBD2 as a possible D gene (5 bases). CDR3 length: 13 amino acids. Germline V gene lookup returns CDR1 SGHNT and CDR2 YYREEE (reference sequence). Deletions cut 5 bases from V and 10 bases from J, with 18 bases between. The CDR3 DNA sequence: TGTGCCAGCAGTTCAGAGGGCACGATTGGCCAGTACTTC. This codes for CASSSEGTIGQYF.

This chain links TRBV30 with TRBJ2-3, with D perhaps matching TRBD2 (6 bases). The V gene's germline CDR1 is GTSNPN and CDR2 SVGIG (reference sequence). The CDR3 is made up of 14 amino acids. V lost 5 bases and J lost 2, with 14 bases in between. The CDR3 protein is CAWSGTFFTDTQYF. For the CDR3, the DNA is TGTGCCTGGTCAGGGACTTTTTTCACAGATACGCAGTATTTT. Complete variable domain (other parts from reference TRBV30 and TRBJ2-3): SQTIHQWPATLVQPVGSPLSLECTVEGTSNPNLYWYRQAAGRGLQLLFYSVGIGQISSEVPQNLSASRPQDRQFILSSKKLLLSDSGFYLCAWSGTFFTDTQYFGPGTRLTVL.

This chain links TRBV5-3 with TRBJ1-1; possible D gene TRBD1, 5 bases. TRBV5-3 is noted as an ORF with a role that remains uncertain. The CDR3 totals 12 residues. V lost 4 bases and J lost 11, with 15 bases in between. Here the CDR3 DNA reads TGTGCCAGAAGCGCTGGGGGGGGATGGGCTTTCTTT. It codes for CARSAGGGWAFF.

The V gene is TRBV4-1, the J gene TRBJ2-5, with 11 nucleotides matching TRBD2. V shed 4 bases and J 5 bases; nucleotides not matched to a gene: 12. Germline V gene sequence: CDR1 MGHRA, CDR2 YSYEKL. The CDR3 spans 17 residues. The CDR3 bases are TGCGCCAGCAGCCGGTTTAGCGGGGGGGCCGTTTTTGAGACCCAGTACTTC. Encoded protein: CASSRFSGGAVFETQYF.

This rearrangement joins TRBV30 to TRBJ2-2, with TRBD2 matching over 8 bases. Trimming removed 4 bases from V and 6 bases from J; junction bases left unmatched: 10. The germline V gene encodes CDR1 GTSNPN and CDR2 SVGIG (reference sequence). The CDR3 covers 15 residues. In DNA form, the CDR3 reads TGTGCCTGGACCACGGGGGGGGCCGGGGCCGGGGAGCTGTTTTTT. Encoded protein: CAWTTGGAGAGELFF.

This chain links TRBV5-1 with TRBJ2-1; the match to TRBD1 covers 9 bases. This CDR3 comprises 15 residues. The trim removed 4 bases at V and 0 bases at J, leaving 2 bases unmatched. Germline CDR1 SGHRS, CDR2 YFSETQ. The CDR3 reads CASSEQGASYNEQFF. CDR3 nucleotide sequence: TGCGCCAGCAGCGAACAGGGGGCCTCCTACAATGAGCAGTTCTTC.

This clone was seen a handful of times. V is TRBV4-1 and J is TRBJ2-7; D is undetermined. Trimming left V 1 base short and J 2 bases short, with 12 bases between. The germline CDR1 and CDR2 sequences are MGHRA and YSYEKL. The CDR3 is made up of 15 amino acids. In DNA, the CDR3 is TGCGCCAGCAGCCAAGGGCTAAGCGCGACCTACGAGCAGTACTTC. Translation: CASSQGLSATYEQYF.

This sequence joins TRBV6-5 and TRBJ2-1; D might be TRBD1 (6 bases). The V end was cut by 6 bases, the J end by 3 bases, with 9 bases between. The CDR3 is 13 amino acids. Germline V gene sequence: CDR1 MNHEY, CDR2 SVGAGI. In DNA, the CDR3 is TGTGCCAGCAGACCAGGGGTCTACAATGAGCAGTTCTTC. Translating gives CASRPGVYNEQFF.

The V and J genes are TRBV7-2 and TRBJ2-5; D is unresolved. The CDR3 runs 15 residues. Trimming took off 2 bases at V and 1 base at J, with 11 bases between the two ends. The V gene's germline CDR1 is SGHTA and CDR2 FQGNSA. CDR3 DNA: TGTGCCAGCAGCTTATTTGGCAGTTTCCAAGAGACCCAGTACTTC. Amino acids: CASSLFGSFQETQYF. Variable domain in full (rest from reference TRBV7-2 and TRBJ2-5): GAGVSQSPSNKVTEKGKDVELRCDPISGHTALYWYRQSLGQGLEFLIYFQGNSAPDKSGLPSDRFSAERTGGSVSTLTIQRTQQEDSAVYLCASSLFGSFQETQYFGPGTRLLVL.

The chain carries TRBV29-1 and TRBJ2-5, with TRBD2 matching 11 bases. CDR3 length equals 13 residues. Germline V gene sequence: CDR1 SQVTM, CDR2 ANQGSEA. Trimming took 6 bases from V and 3 from J; bases not matched to a gene: 3. The CDR3 sequence: CSVLTSGKETQYF. CDR3 nucleotides: TGCAGCGTCTTGACTAGCGGGAAAGAGACCCAGTACTTC.

As for this clone: The junction departs from germline at one end; a sequencing error may be responsible. The chain links TRBV29-1 to TRBJ2-2, with 8 bases lining up with TRBD1. The CDR3 is 15 residues long. CDR1 SQVTM and CDR2 ANQGSEA come from the germline V gene. The CDR3 sequence: CSVEEARGLTGELFF. CDR3 coding DNA: TGCAGCGTGGAAGAGGCCAGGGGGCTGACCGGGGAGCTGTTTTTT.

V and J are TRBV5-1 and TRBJ2-5; D assignment may be TRBD1 or TRBD2 (6 bases each). CDR1 is SGHRS and CDR2 is YFSETQ in the germline V gene. V lost 4 bases and J 1 base, leaving 17 bases between the germline ends. The CDR3 extends over 16 amino acids. The CDR3 sequence is CASSLGGKVAQETQYF. The CDR3 DNA reads as TGCGCCAGCAGCCTGGGGGGCAAGGTGGCCCAAGAGACCCAGTACTTC.